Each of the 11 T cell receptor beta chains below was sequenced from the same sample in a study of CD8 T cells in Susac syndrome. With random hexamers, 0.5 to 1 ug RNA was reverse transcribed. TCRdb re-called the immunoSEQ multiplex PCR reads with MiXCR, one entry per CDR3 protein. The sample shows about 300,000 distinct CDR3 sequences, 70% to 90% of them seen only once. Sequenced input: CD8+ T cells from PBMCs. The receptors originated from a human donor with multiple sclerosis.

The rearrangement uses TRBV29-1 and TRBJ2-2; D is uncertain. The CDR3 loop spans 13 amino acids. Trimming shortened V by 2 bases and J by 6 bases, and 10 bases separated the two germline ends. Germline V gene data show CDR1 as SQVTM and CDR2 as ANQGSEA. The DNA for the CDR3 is TGCAGCGTTGAATTTCTGGCGGCCGGGGAGCTGTTTTTT. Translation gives CSVEFLAAGELFF.

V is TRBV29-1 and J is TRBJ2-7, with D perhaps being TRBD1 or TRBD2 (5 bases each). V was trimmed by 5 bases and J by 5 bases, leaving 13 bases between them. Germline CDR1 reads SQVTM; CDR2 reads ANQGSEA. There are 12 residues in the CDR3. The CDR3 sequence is CSVHGGTDEQYF. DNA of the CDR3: TGCAGCGTTCATGGGGGAACGGACGAGCAGTACTTC.

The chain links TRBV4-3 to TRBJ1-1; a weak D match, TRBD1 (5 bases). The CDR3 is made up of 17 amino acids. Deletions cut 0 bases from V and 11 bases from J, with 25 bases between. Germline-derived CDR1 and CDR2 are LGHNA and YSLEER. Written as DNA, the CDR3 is TGCGCCAGCAGCCAAGATCAGGGCAGTTGGGGACCTACGAGGGCTTTCTTT. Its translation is CASSQDQGSWGPTRAFF.

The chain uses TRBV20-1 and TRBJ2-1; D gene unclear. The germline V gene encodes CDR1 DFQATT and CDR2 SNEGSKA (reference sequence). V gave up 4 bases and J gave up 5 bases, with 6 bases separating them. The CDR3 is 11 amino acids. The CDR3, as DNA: TGCAGTGCTAACACAAACAATGAGCAGTTCTTC. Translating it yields CSANTNNEQFF.

CDR3: CASSQGQNSNQPQHF. In DNA, the CDR3 is TGCGCCAGCAGCCAAGGACAGAATAGCAATCAGCCCCAGCATTTT. V is TRBV4-1 and J is TRBJ1-5, with a possible D match to TRBD1 (5 bases). The CDR3 is made up of 15 amino acids. The V end was cut by 1 base, the J end by 0 bases, with 7 bases between. Germline V CDR1 and CDR2: MGHRA, YSYEKL.

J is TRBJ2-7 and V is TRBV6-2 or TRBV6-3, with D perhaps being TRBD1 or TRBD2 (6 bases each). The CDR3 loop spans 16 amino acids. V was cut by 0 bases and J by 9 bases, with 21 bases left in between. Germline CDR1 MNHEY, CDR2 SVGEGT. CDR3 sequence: CASSYSIGTPGGSQYF. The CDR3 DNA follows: TGTGCCAGCAGTTACTCGATTGGGACCCCCGGGGGCTCGCAGTACTTC.

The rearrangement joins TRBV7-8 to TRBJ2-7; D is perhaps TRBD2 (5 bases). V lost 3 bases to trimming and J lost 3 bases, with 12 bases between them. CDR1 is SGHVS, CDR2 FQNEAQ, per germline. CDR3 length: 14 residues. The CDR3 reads CASSFRASFYEQYF. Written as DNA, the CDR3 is TGTGCCAGCAGCTTTCGGGCTAGCTTCTACGAGCAGTACTTC.

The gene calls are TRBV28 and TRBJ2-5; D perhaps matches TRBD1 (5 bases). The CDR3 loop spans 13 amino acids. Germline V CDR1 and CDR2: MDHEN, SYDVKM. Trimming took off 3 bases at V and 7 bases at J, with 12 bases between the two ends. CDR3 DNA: TGTGCCAGCAGTTTTCGGCTCACAGGGACCCAGTACTTC. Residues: CASSFRLTGTQYF.

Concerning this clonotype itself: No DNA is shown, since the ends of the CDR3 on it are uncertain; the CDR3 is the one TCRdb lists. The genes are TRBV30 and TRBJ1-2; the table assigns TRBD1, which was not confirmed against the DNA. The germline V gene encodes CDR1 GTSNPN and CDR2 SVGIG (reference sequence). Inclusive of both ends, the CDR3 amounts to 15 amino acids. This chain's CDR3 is CAWGAGTGDGGGHTF.

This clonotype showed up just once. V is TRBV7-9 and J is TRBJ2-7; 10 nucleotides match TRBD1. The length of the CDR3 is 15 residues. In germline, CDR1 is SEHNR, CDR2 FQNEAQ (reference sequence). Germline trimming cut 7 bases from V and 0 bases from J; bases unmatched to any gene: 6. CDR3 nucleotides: TGTGCCAGCAACGAGGGACAGGGGAGCTCCTACGAGCAGTACTTC. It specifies CASNEGQGSSYEQYF.

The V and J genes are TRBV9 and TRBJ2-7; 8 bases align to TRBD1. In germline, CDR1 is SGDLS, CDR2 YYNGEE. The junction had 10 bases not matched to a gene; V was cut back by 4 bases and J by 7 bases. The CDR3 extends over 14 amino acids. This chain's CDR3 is CASSPRTGMREQYF. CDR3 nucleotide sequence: TGTGCCAGCAGCCCCAGGACAGGGATGAGGGAGCAGTACTTC. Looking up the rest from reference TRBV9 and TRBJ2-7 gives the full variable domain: DSGVTQTPKHLITATGQRVTLRCSPRSGDLSVYWYQQSLDQGLQFLIQYYNGEERAKGNILERFSAQQFPDLHSELNLSSLELGDSALYFCASSPRTGMREQYFGPGTRLTVT.